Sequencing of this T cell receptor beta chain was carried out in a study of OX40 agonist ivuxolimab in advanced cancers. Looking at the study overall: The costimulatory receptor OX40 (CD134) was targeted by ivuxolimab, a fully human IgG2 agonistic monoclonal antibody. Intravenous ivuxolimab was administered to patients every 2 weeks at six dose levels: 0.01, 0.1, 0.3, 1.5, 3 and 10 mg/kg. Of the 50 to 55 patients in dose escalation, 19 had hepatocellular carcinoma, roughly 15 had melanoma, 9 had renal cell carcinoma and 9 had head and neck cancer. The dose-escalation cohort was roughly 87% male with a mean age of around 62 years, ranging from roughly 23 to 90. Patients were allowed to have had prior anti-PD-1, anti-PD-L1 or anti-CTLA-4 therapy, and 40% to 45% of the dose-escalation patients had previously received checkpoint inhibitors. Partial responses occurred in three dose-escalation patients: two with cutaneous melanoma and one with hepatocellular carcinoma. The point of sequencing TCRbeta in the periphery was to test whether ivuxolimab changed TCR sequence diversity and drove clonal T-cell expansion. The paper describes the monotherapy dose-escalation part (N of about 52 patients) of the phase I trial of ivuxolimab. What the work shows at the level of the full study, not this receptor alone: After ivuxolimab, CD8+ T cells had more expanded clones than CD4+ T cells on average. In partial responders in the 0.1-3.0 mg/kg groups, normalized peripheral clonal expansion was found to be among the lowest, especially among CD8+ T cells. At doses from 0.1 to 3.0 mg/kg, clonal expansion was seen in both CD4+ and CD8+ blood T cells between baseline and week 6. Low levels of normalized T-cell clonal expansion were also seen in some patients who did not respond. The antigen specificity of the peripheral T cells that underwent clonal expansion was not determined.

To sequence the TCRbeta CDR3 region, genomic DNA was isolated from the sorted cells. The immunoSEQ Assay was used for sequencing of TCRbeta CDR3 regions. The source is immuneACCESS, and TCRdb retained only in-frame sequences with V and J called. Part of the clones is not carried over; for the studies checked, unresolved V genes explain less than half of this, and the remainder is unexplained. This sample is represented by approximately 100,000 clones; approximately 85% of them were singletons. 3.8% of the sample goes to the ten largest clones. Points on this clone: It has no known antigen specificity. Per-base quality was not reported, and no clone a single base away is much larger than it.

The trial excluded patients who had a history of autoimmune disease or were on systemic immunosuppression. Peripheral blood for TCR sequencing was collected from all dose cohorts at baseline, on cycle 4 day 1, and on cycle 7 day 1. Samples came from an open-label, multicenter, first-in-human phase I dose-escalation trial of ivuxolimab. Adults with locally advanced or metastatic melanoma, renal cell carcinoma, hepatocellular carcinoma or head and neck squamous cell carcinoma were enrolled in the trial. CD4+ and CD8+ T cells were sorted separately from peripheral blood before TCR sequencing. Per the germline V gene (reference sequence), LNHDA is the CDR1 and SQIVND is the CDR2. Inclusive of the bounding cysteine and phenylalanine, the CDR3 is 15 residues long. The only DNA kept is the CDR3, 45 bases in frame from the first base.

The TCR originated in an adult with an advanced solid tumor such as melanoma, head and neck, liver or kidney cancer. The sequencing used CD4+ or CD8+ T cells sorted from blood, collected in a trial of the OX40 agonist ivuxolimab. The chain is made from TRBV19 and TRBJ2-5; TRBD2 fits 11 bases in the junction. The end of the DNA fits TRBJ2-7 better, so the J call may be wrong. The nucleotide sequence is TGTGCCAGTAGTAAACTAGCGGGAGTTTCCTACGAGCAGTACTTC. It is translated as CASSKLAGVSYEQYF.